The 19 T cell receptor beta chains listed next were all sequenced from one sample in a study of cytomegalovirus exposure and HLA in healthy donors. It was with 60 Vbeta and 13 Jbeta primers that the PCR ran. Libraries were prepared by immunoSEQ multiplex PCR; TCRdb keeps only in-frame clonotypes and omits some of them. Of 60,000 to 70,000 clones listed, more than 80% are singletons. The material sequenced was PBMCs. These receptors all stem from a woman younger than 45 in good health and CMV-seronegative.

DNA for the CDR3: TGTGCCAGCAATAAACAGGGGCCCGTCGGGGAGCTGTTTTTT. Amino acid sequence: CASNKQGPVGELFF. V and J are TRBV28 and TRBJ2-2; 7 positions agree with TRBD1. Germline CDR1 and CDR2: MDHEN and SYDVKM. CDR3 length: 14 residues. V was pared by 7 bases and J by 7 bases, with 9 bases of the junction left unmatched.

V and J are TRBV7-8 and TRBJ2-3, with 10 bases that match TRBD1. V lost 5 bases and J lost 5; bases outside the gene matches: 16. The CDR3 has 18 amino acids. Germline V gives CDR1 SGHVS, CDR2 FQNEAQ. CDR3 protein: CASSPVLRGTGDGDTQYF. CDR3 nucleotide sequence: TGTGCCAGCAGCCCCGTTCTTAGAGGGACAGGGGATGGAGATACGCAGTATTTT.

V is TRBV10-3 and J is TRBJ2-1, with 9 bases aligning to TRBD1. Germline trimming cut 9 bases from V and 0 bases from J; bases unmatched to any gene: 12. This CDR3 has 17 amino acids. Germline V CDR1 and CDR2: ENHRY, SYGVKD. CDR3 sequence: CAISGQGYSNSYNEQFF. The CDR3 bases are TGTGCCATTTCAGGACAGGGGTACTCGAACTCCTACAATGAGCAGTTCTTC.

Only a few counts were recorded for this clone. This chain connects TRBV6-5 to TRBJ1-1; 7 positions match TRBD1. The junction had 6 bases not matched to a gene; V was cut back by 6 bases and J by 2 bases. The CDR3 length is 14 residues. CDR1 and CDR2 from the germline V gene are MNHEY and SVGAGI. This CDR3 reads CASSRGTANTEAFF. Here the CDR3 DNA reads TGTGCCAGCAGCCGTGGGACAGCCAACACTGAAGCTTTCTTT.

This clone was seen more than once but under ten times. The identical CDR3 is also encoded by other nucleotide sequences in the sample. J is TRBJ1-1 and V is TRBV11-2, with D maybe TRBD1 (5 bases). Germline loops: CDR1 SGHAT, CDR2 FQNNGV. The CDR3 runs to 12 residues. V dropped 4 bases and J dropped 5 bases, with 8 bases sitting between them. The CDR3 reads CASSWGGTEAFF. Here the CDR3 DNA reads TGTGCCAGCAGCTGGGGGGGTACTGAAGCTTTCTTT.

V usage is TRBV9 and J usage is TRBJ1-1, with TRBD1 matching 8 bases. The CDR3 has 15 amino acids. CDR1 and CDR2 (germline): SGDLS, YYNGEE. V was pared by 1 base and J by 1 base, with 3 bases of the junction left unmatched. CDR3 sequence reads: CASSVTGGGNTEAFF. CDR3 bases: TGTGCCAGCAGCGTAACAGGGGGTGGGAACACTGAAGCTTTCTTT. Filled out from reference TRBV9 and TRBJ1-1, the complete variable domain reads DSGVTQTPKHLITATGQRVTLRCSPRSGDLSVYWYQQSLDQGLQFLIQYYNGEERAKGNILERFSAQQFPDLHSELNLSSLELGDSALYFCASSVTGGGNTEAFFGQGTRLTVV.

The chain has TRBV2 and TRBJ2-4; D possibly corresponds to TRBD2 (6 bases). CDR1 is SNHLY and CDR2 is FYNNEI in the germline V gene. V dropped 7 bases and J dropped 5 bases, with 18 bases sitting between them. This CDR3 is built from 15 residues. This CDR3 is CASIPVGGLENIQYF. The DNA of the CDR3 is TGTGCCAGCATTCCGGTTGGGGGGTTGGAAAACATTCAGTACTTC.

The J gene is TRBJ1-1, the V gene TRBV12-5, with TRBD1 as a possible D gene (5 bases). The length of the CDR3 is 15 residues. Trimming pared 2 bases from V and 0 bases from J, leaving 10 bases between. CDR1 LGHNT and CDR2 FRNRAP come from the germline V gene. This chain's CDR3 is CASGLSGFMNTEAFF. The CDR3 DNA follows: TGTGCTAGTGGTTTGTCAGGGTTTATGAACACTGAAGCTTTCTTT. The full variable domain, in which reference TRBV12-5 and TRBJ1-1 provide the parts outside the CDR3, is DARVTQTPRHKVTEMGQEVTMRCQPILGHNTVFWYRQTMMQGLELLAYFRNRAPLDDSGMPKDRFSAEMPDATLATLKIQPSEPRDSAVYFCASGLSGFMNTEAFFGQGTRLTVV.

The chain carries TRBV28 and TRBJ1-5, with D possibly matching TRBD1 (5 bases). Per the germline V gene, CDR1 is MDHEN and CDR2 is SYDVKM. V lost 2 bases, J lost 4 bases, and 21 bases lay in between. This CDR3 is 18 amino acids long. CDR3 protein: CASSLEVTAVSTNQPQHF. Written as DNA, the CDR3 is TGTGCCAGCAGTTTAGAGGTGACAGCCGTTTCTACTAATCAGCCCCAGCATTTT.

This clone was observed once. The chain joins TRBV13 to TRBJ1-5; D gene unclear. The CDR3 runs to 15 residues. V was pared by 4 bases and J by 0 bases, with 10 bases between. Germline CDR1 reads PRHDT; CDR2 reads FYEKMQ (reference sequence). The CDR3 bases are TGTGCCAGCAGCTCGGGTCCTTATAGCAATCAGCCCCAGCATTTT. This gives the protein CASSSGPYSNQPQHF.

The J gene is TRBJ1-2, the V gene TRBV21-1. TRBV21-1 is flagged as a pseudogene. The CDR3 consists of 14 residues. The CDR3 protein is CARTPGSVPYGYTF. The CDR3 DNA reads TGTGCCAGGACCCCTGGGAGTGTACCCTATGGCTACACCTTC.

Concerning this clone: A read error may account for a junction end that differs from germline. The rearrangement joins TRBV7-9 to TRBJ1-1; no reliable D call. This CDR3 is 11 amino acids long. Germline loops: CDR1 SEHNR, CDR2 FQNEAQ (reference sequence). CDR3 nucleotides: TGTGCCAGCAGCTTGGAAGGGAGCTGGGGATTT. It is translated as CASSLEGSWGF.

V gene TRBV5-1 combines with J gene TRBJ1-5; tentatively, D is TRBD1 (6 bases). The CDR3 is 14 residues long. Germline values: CDR1 SGHRS, CDR2 YFSETQ. V was clipped by 0 bases and J by 7 bases, with 11 bases between them. CDR3 protein: CASSLAGQQQPQHF. The CDR3 DNA is TGCGCCAGCAGCTTGGCCGGACAGCAACAGCCCCAGCATTTT.

V is TRBV7-9 and J is TRBJ1-5, with D maybe TRBD1 (6 bases). The CDR3 totals 19 residues. Germline V lookup: CDR1 SEHNR, CDR2 FQNEAQ (reference sequence). V was shortened by 1 base and J by 0 bases, with 19 bases between the two germline ends. Written as DNA, the CDR3 is TGTGCCAGCAGCTTAGGCAGTTACACCGGGACACATAGCAATCAGCCCCAGCATTTT. This gives the protein CASSLGSYTGTHSNQPQHF.

V and J are TRBV12-5 and TRBJ1-1, with 9 positions matching TRBD1. This CDR3 comprises 17 residues. Germline CDR1 and CDR2: LGHNT and FRNRAP. V was clipped by 1 base and J by 0 bases; unmatched bases: 6. CDR3 nucleotide sequence: TGTGCTAGTGGTTTGGCCTGGACAGGGGACATGAACACTGAAGCTTTCTTT. Translated: CASGLAWTGDMNTEAFF. Full variable domain (missing parts from reference TRBV12-5 and TRBJ1-1): DARVTQTPRHKVTEMGQEVTMRCQPILGHNTVFWYRQTMMQGLELLAYFRNRAPLDDSGMPKDRFSAEMPDATLATLKIQPSEPRDSAVYFCASGLAWTGDMNTEAFFGQGTRLTVV.

V gene TRBV11-2 combines with J gene TRBJ1-6, with a possible D match to TRBD1 (6 bases). The germline gives CDR1 SGHAT, CDR2 FQNNGV. V was cut by 6 bases and J by 3 bases, with 12 bases left in between. This CDR3 spans 15 amino acids. As DNA, the CDR3 is TGTGCCAGCAGTATTGGACAGCTCTATAATTCACCCCTCCACTTT. This gives the protein CASSIGQLYNSPLHF.

The table lists this clone with a few counts. This sequence joins TRBV6-5 and TRBJ1-2; the match to TRBD1 covers 7 bases. CDR1 is MNHEY and CDR2 is SVGAGI in the germline V gene. V was pared by 5 bases and J by 8 bases, with 14 bases of the junction left unmatched. The CDR3 covers 15 residues. CDR3 region: CASSQTLTGARGYTF. The DNA for the CDR3 is TGTGCCAGCAGTCAGACTCTTACAGGGGCGCGGGGCTACACCTTC.

The V call is TRBV27, the J call TRBJ2-5; D possibly corresponds to TRBD2 (6 bases). Germline V gene data show CDR1 as MNHEY and CDR2 as SMNVEV (reference sequence). The CDR3 totals 13 residues. The V end was cut by 8 bases, the J end by 4 bases, with 14 bases between. The CDR3, as DNA: TGTGCCAGCCGGCAGCCCGGGGGAGAGACCCAGTACTTC. This gives the protein CASRQPGGETQYF.

The chain links TRBV14 to TRBJ1-4, with D possibly TRBD1 on 6 matching bases. CDR3 length equals 14 residues. V lost 3 bases, J lost 8 bases, and 13 bases lay in between. The germline CDR1 and CDR2 sequences are SGHDN and FVKESK. CDR3 loop: CASSHQGIGEKLFF. The CDR3 DNA reads TGTGCCAGCAGCCATCAGGGGATCGGAGAAAAACTGTTTTTT.